This record covers a single T cell receptor beta chain. What it binds is unknown. Germline CDR1 and CDR2: MNHEY and SMNVEV (reference sequence). Trimming removed 0 bases at V and 0 bases at J, with 6 bases between. The length of the CDR3 is 16 residues. The source of the sample is a study of cytomegalovirus exposure and HLA in healthy donors. Study at large: The approximately 110 validation repertoires used a platform that matched the one used for the approximately 670 first-cohort repertoires, as a later analysis reported. Study-wide points: Whilst most TCR sequences proved rare, a subset of public TCRs occurred across many donors. Some TCR beta chains (roughly 160 of them) were listed as cytomegalovirus-associated. For cytomegalovirus status, the classifier reportedly gave diagnoses with high specificity and sensitivity.

Assay: immunoSEQ multiplex PCR; the TCRdb copy retains only in-frame clones and omits some. The repertoire holds 55,000 to 75,000 clones, approximately 94% seen once, with 1.4% in the top ten. What was sequenced was PBMCs. The genes are TRBV27 and TRBJ2-6; D uncertain. This TCR was sampled from a man aged 18 to 29 in good health and CMV-seropositive. The CDR3 region is CASSLSLNSGANVLTF. CDR3 bases: TGTGCCAGCAGTTTATCCCTAAACTCTGGGGCCAACGTCCTGACTTTC.